One sample yielded the 28 T cell receptor beta chains listed below, sequenced in a study of cytomegalovirus exposure and HLA in healthy donors. It was with 60 Vbeta and 13 Jbeta primers that the PCR ran. Some clones are missing from TCRdb's copy, which holds only in-frame ones; the method was immunoSEQ multiplex PCR. The sample consists of approximately 170,000 clones, just over 75% of them appearing once. The sample consisted of PBMCs. The source of these receptors is a middle-aged man in good health and CMV-seronegative.

The chain uses TRBV2 and TRBJ2-7; TRBD2 might be the D (5 bases). The ends were cut back, 6 bases at V and 5 bases at J, with 14 bases in the middle. Germline V CDR1 and CDR2: SNHLY, FYNNEI. The CDR3 length is 13 residues. Here the CDR3 DNA reads TGTGCCAGCAGGTCGGCCCCGCGGGACGAGCAGTACTTC. Its translation is CASRSAPRDEQYF.

The chain's CDR3 is CASSSRTGANTGELFF. CDR3 DNA sequence: TGCGCCAGCAGCTCCCGGACAGGAGCGAACACCGGGGAGCTGTTTTTT. The chain couples TRBV5-1 to TRBJ2-2, with 7 bases lining up with TRBD1. The CDR3 totals 16 residues. The germline CDR1 and CDR2 sequences are SGHRS and YFSETQ. J was trimmed by 0 bases and V by 3 bases; bases with no gene match: 5.

The chain employs TRBV5-1 and TRBJ1-3; D gene ambiguous. From germline, CDR1 is SGHRS and CDR2 YFSETQ. V was trimmed by 5 bases and J by 0 bases, leaving 9 bases between them. This CDR3 is built from 14 residues. CDR3 residues: CASSLAASGNTIYF. DNA of the CDR3: TGCGCCAGCAGTCTAGCTGCCTCTGGAAACACCATATATTTT.

This clone was detected only once. The rearrangement joins TRBV19 to TRBJ2-4; D might be TRBD1 (5 bases). V dropped 3 bases and J dropped 7 bases, with 10 bases sitting between them. Germline V gene lookup returns CDR1 LNHDA and CDR2 SQIVND (reference sequence). This CDR3 is 13 amino acids long. The CDR3 protein is CASSIRTRNIQYF. CDR3 in DNA: TGTGCCAGTAGTATCCGGACAAGGAACATTCAGTACTTC.

This chain uses TRBV5-6 with TRBJ1-1; the match to TRBD1 covers 10 bases. The germline V gene has CDR1 SGHDT and CDR2 YYEEEE. The CDR3 spans 17 residues. With 3 bases clipped from V and 5 bases from J, the junction kept 13 bases outside the gene matches. In DNA form, the CDR3 reads TGTGCCAGCAGCTCCTTCCTAAGACAGGGGGCAATGACTGAAGCTTTCTTT. Translating it yields CASSSFLRQGAMTEAFF.

A remark on this clone: One end of the junction does not line up with germline, which may come from a read error. The CDR3 sequence is CSSSSLRELGYEQYF. The CDR3 nucleotides are TGTTCCAGCAGCTCCCTACGGGAACTCGGCTACGAGCAGTACTTC. V is TRBV7-9 and J is TRBJ2-7, with a possible D match to TRBD2 (5 bases). The CDR3 runs 15 residues. Germline lookup yields CDR1 SEHNR and CDR2 FQNEAQ (reference sequence).

This rearrangement joins TRBV5-1 to TRBJ2-2, with 11 nucleotides matching TRBD2. J lost 4 bases, V lost 5 bases, and 22 bases had no gene match. The germline V gene encodes CDR1 SGHRS and CDR2 YFSETQ. The CDR3 length is 21 residues. CDR3 sequence reads: CASSPARWASGRNRSTGELFF. As DNA, the CDR3 is TGCGCCAGCAGTCCGGCCAGGTGGGCTAGCGGGAGGAATAGGAGCACCGGGGAGCTGTTTTTT.

The rearrangement joins TRBV13 to TRBJ1-1; a possible D gene is TRBD1 (6 bases). Per germline, CDR1 PRHDT and CDR2 FYEKMQ (reference sequence). V dropped 6 bases and J dropped 1 base, with 12 bases sitting between them. This CDR3 is 14 amino acids long. In nucleotides, the CDR3 is TGTGCCAGCAGTCCTGGGGGCGCGAACACTGAAGCTTTCTTT. Protein sequence: CASSPGGANTEAFF.

This clone has only a few counts. This rearrangement joins TRBV7-9 to TRBJ1-1; 7 bases are a match to TRBD1. This CDR3 region has 12 residues. Per the germline V gene, CDR1 is SEHNR and CDR2 is FQNEAQ (reference sequence). V was pared by 11 bases and J by 5 bases, with 8 bases of the junction left unmatched. The CDR3 region is CAGNSGGTEAFF. CDR3 in DNA: TGTGCCGGTAACTCAGGGGGGACTGAAGCTTTCTTT.

The V and J genes are TRBV2 and TRBJ2-5; possible D gene TRBD1, 5 bases. The J call may not be correct, given that the DNA end is closer to TRBJ2-7. Germline V gives CDR1 SNHLY, CDR2 FYNNEI. This CDR3 is 12 amino acids long. The CDR3 region is CASRGHFGEQYF. In nucleotides, the CDR3 is TGTGCCAGCAGGGGGCATTTTGGCGAGCAGTACTTC.

The chain couples TRBV9 to TRBJ1-4; D uncertain. The CDR3 loop spans 14 amino acids. With 0 bases removed from V and 10 bases from J, the gap between germline ends came to 13 bases. Germline loops: CDR1 SGDLS, CDR2 YYNGEE. The CDR3 nucleotides are TGTGCCAGCAGCGTAGAAACGTCCTCAGGAAAACTGTTTTTT. Translating gives CASSVETSSGKLFF.

About this clone itself: One end of the junction fails to match germline, which may point to a read error. V gene TRBV7-9 combines with J gene TRBJ1-2; D ambiguous. The germline CDR1 and CDR2 sequences are SEHNR and FQNEAQ (reference sequence). The CDR3 is 15 amino acids. The CDR3 nucleotides are TGTTCCAGCAGCGGCGGAGGTTCCGATCCCTATGGCTACACCTTC. Translation gives CSSSGGGSDPYGYTF. Based on the CDR3 plus reference TRBV7-9 and TRBJ1-2, the full variable domain is DTGVSQNPRHKITKRGQNVTFRCDPISEHNRLYWYRQTLGQGPEFLTYFQNEAQLEKSRLLSDRFSAERPKGSFSTLEIQRTEQGDSAMYLCSSSGGGSDPYGYTFGSGTRLTVV.

This clone has only one observation. V usage is TRBV5-1 and J usage is TRBJ2-7; possible D gene TRBD2, 5 bases. Germline V gives CDR1 SGHRS, CDR2 YFSETQ. With 3 bases removed from V and 5 bases from J, the gap between germline ends came to 15 bases. The CDR3 contains 14 residues. CDR3 DNA: TGCGCCAGCAGCTCGGCACGGGGAGCGAACGAGCAGTACTTC. It encodes CASSSARGANEQYF.

This clone was detected only a few times. The V call is TRBV11-2, the J call TRBJ2-5; 14 nucleotides agree with TRBD2. CDR1 is SGHAT and CDR2 is FQNNGV in the germline V gene. This CDR3 contains 16 residues. V trimming: 5 bases; J trimming: 5 bases; junction bases outside the gene matches: 7. CDR3 DNA: TGTGCCAGCAGCCCGGGACTAGCGGGAGTAGCTGAGACCCAGTACTTC. It yields the protein CASSPGLAGVAETQYF.

The chain joins TRBV5-1 to TRBJ2-2; 8 bases match TRBD2. The CDR3 is 14 amino acids. The junction had 1 base not matched to a gene; V was cut back by 3 bases and J by 3 bases. The germline V gene has CDR1 SGHRS and CDR2 YFSETQ. The CDR3 nucleotides are TGCGCCAGCAGCTCGGGACTAGACACCGGGGAGCTGTTTTTT. Translating it yields CASSSGLDTGELFF.

V and J are TRBV6-4 and TRBJ2-1, with 8 positions matching TRBD2. The J segment lost 5 bases and the V segment lost 4 bases, leaving 4 bases of the junction unmatched. CDR3 size: 14 residues. The germline V gene has CDR1 MRHNA and CDR2 SNTAGT. The CDR3 region is CASSGGTRNNEQFF. The CDR3 nucleotides are TGTGCCAGCAGTGGCGGGACTAGGAACAATGAGCAGTTCTTC.

The V and J genes are TRBV5-6 and TRBJ1-2; no reliable D call. Germline V gene data show CDR1 as SGHDT and CDR2 as YYEEEE. The CDR3 length is 15 residues. V was pared by 4 bases and J by 0 bases, with 13 bases between. CDR3 protein: CASSILPGTNYGYTF. Here the CDR3 DNA reads TGTGCCAGCAGCATTTTACCCGGGACTAACTATGGCTACACCTTC.

The chain carries TRBV5-1 and TRBJ2-5, with 7 bases lining up with TRBD2. V shed 7 bases and J 2 bases; nucleotides not matched to a gene: 8. The CDR3 contains 14 residues. In germline, CDR1 is SGHRS, CDR2 YFSETQ. The CDR3 DNA is TGCGCCAGCGGGGGGGGGAGTCCACAAGAGACCCAGTACTTC. Encoded protein: CASGGGSPQETQYF.

V usage is TRBV20-1 and J usage is TRBJ1-2; D not certain. The germline CDR1 and CDR2 sequences are DFQATT and SNEGSKA (reference sequence). The V and J ends lost 5 bases and 4 bases respectively, with 8 bases between them. The CDR3 is 11 residues long. CDR3 coding DNA: TGCAGTGCTCTGACACTCTATGGCTACACCTTC. It specifies CSALTLYGYTF.

The V call is TRBV7-8, the J call TRBJ2-2; 13 nucleotides agree with TRBD2. This CDR3 contains 15 residues. V dropped 6 bases and J dropped 6; count of bases not matched to a gene: 4. Germline V gene sequence: CDR1 SGHVS, CDR2 FQNEAQ. CDR3 sequence (DNA): TGTGCCAGCAGGTGGACTAGCGGGAGTTCCGGGGAGCTGTTTTTT. Its protein product is CASRWTSGSSGELFF.

The chain uses TRBV28 and TRBJ2-1, with 9 bases that match TRBD1. Germline V gene lookup returns CDR1 MDHEN and CDR2 SYDVKM. Trimming at V came to 10 bases and at J to 9 bases, leaving 13 bases not matched to a gene. The CDR3 is 14 amino acids. The DNA for the CDR3 is TGTGCCATTATTAGCCGGGACAGGGCAGCTGAGCAGTTCTTC. This encodes CAIISRDRAAEQFF.

The genes are TRBV5-4 and TRBJ2-5, with D perhaps matching TRBD2 (6 bases). Between the trimmed V and J ends, which lost 4 bases and 2 bases, there was a span of 18 bases. CDR1 is SGHNT, CDR2 YYREEE, per germline (reference sequence). This CDR3 is 16 amino acids long. The CDR3 DNA reads as TGTGCCAGCAGCCCGGACTATGAATTGGCTCAAGAGACCCAGTACTTC. This codes for CASSPDYELAQETQYF. Full variable domain (rest looked up from reference TRBV5-4 and TRBJ2-5): ETGVTQSPTHLIKTRGQQVTLRCSSQSGHNTVSWYQQALGQGPQFIFQYYREEENGRGNFPPRFSGLQFPNYSSELNVNALELDDSALYLCASSPDYELAQETQYFGPGTRLLVL.

This clone was seen a few times. The CDR3 DNA reads TGCAGTGACAGACAGGTCTATGGCTACACCTTC. Translated, it gives CSDRQVYGYTF. This chain uses TRBV20-1 with TRBJ1-2, with D perhaps TRBD1 (6 bases). The ends were cut back, 7 bases at V and 4 bases at J, with 10 bases in the middle. The CDR3 is made up of 11 amino acids. Germline V gene data show CDR1 as DFQATT and CDR2 as SNEGSKA (reference sequence).

This chain links TRBV7-2 with TRBJ2-1; D may be TRBD2 (5 bases). The CDR3 runs 13 residues. With 5 bases removed from V and 4 bases from J, the gap between germline ends came to 9 bases. The germline V gene encodes CDR1 SGHTA and CDR2 FQGNSA. The CDR3 sequence is CASSQRLYNEQFF. Here the CDR3 DNA reads TGTGCCAGCAGCCAAAGACTATACAATGAGCAGTTCTTC.

The V call is TRBV29-1, the J call TRBJ1-2; 8 bases map to TRBD1. With 7 bases clipped from V and 6 bases from J, the junction kept 4 bases outside the gene matches. The CDR3 has 11 residues. CDR1 SQVTM and CDR2 ANQGSEA come from the germline V gene. The CDR3 DNA reads TGCAGCGCGACAGGGGCCCATGGCTACACCTTC. Translation gives CSATGAHGYTF.

This clone turned up a few times. This sequence joins TRBV10-1 and TRBJ2-1; D not resolved. CDR1 WNHNN and CDR2 SYGVQD come from the germline V gene (reference sequence). Trimming shortened V by 8 bases and J by 0 bases, and 14 bases separated the two germline ends. This CDR3 region has 15 residues. CDR3 in DNA: TGCGCCAGCGTTCAAAGGAGTTCCTCCTACAATGAGCAGTTCTTC. It codes for CASVQRSSSYNEQFF.

V and J are TRBV11-2 and TRBJ2-7; unclear D gene. The CDR3 totals 15 residues. Trimming removed 2 bases at V and 2 bases at J, with 13 bases between. Looked up from germline, CDR1 is SGHAT and CDR2 is FQNNGV. Here the CDR3 DNA reads TGTGCCAGCAGCTTATTTTCCACAGTCACCTACGAGCAGTACTTC. It is translated as CASSLFSTVTYEQYF.

The chain combines TRBV7-2 with TRBJ2-1; TRBD2 matches at 9 bases. With V trimmed by 7 bases and J by 4 bases, 14 bases remained unmatched. The CDR3 extends over 17 amino acids. Germline values: CDR1 SGHTA, CDR2 FQGNSA. In DNA form, the CDR3 reads TGTGCCAGCACTCCCGACCAGCGGGAGGTAGTATACAATGAGCAGTTCTTC. Amino acid sequence: CASTPDQREVVYNEQFF.